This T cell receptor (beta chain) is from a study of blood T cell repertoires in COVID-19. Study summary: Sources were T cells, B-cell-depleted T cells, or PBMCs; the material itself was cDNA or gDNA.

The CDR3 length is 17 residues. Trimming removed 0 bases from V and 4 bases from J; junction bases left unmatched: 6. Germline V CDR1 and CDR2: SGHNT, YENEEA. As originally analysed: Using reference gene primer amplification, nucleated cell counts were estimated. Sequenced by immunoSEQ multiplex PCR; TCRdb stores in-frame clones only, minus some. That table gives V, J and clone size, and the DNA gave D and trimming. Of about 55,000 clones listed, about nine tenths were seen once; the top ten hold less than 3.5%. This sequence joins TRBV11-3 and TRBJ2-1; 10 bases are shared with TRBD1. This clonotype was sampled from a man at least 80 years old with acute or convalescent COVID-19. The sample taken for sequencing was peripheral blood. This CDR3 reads CASSLDSDRGAYNEQFF. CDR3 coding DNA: TGTGCCAGCAGCTTAGATTCGGACAGGGGGGCATACAATGAGCAGTTCTTC.